What follows are 15 T cell receptor beta chains derived from one specimen sequenced in a study of T cells in Graves' hyperthyroidism and ophthalmopathy. Amplification yielded TCR beta CDR3 regions, with RNA transcripts as the source. HTBI primers drove first-round RT-PCR of the TCR CDR3. TCRdb independently ran MiXCR on the multiplex PCR reads; one entry per CDR3 protein. The table includes 550,000 to 850,000 distinct CDR3 sequences, approximately 18% detected once. Sequenced sample: blood. The receptors stem from a woman aged 45-65 years with Graves' hyperthyroidism that later progressed to Graves' ophthalmopathy.

About this clonotype itself: Possible read error: a much larger clone is one base away. This chain uses TRBV6-1 with TRBJ2-2, with D possibly matching TRBD1 (5 bases). The CDR3 length is 16 residues. Trimming removed 8 bases at V and 0 bases at J, with 16 bases between. CDR1 is MNHNS and CDR2 is SASEGT in the germline V gene. This CDR3 is CASGRDSYANTGELFF. The CDR3 nucleotides are TGTGCCAGCGGCCGAGACAGCTACGCGAACACCGGGGAGCTGTTTTTT.

The chain couples TRBV6-1 to TRBJ2-3, with 8 bases that match TRBD1. The junction had 14 bases not matched to a gene; V was cut back by 5 bases and J by 4 bases. This CDR3 comprises 17 residues. CDR1 is MNHNS and CDR2 is SASEGT in the germline V gene. CDR3 protein: CASSRLRAGGVADTQYF. CDR3 DNA sequence: TGTGCCAGCAGTCGCCTACGGGCAGGGGGCGTTGCAGATACGCAGTATTTT.

This clonotype was counted a few times. The chain recombines TRBV19 with TRBJ1-2; the match to TRBD1 covers 7 bases. This CDR3 is 13 amino acids long. Germline CDR1 and CDR2: LNHDA and SQIVND (reference sequence). V was pared by 8 bases and J by 4 bases, with 7 bases of the junction left unmatched. The CDR3 DNA reads TGTGCCAGTCAGACAGGGATGTCCTATGGCTACACCTTC. It specifies CASQTGMSYGYTF.

The chain employs TRBV6-1 and TRBJ2-1, with D uncertain. Trimming cost V 2 bases and J 0 bases, with 11 bases left between them. The germline V gene has CDR1 MNHNS and CDR2 SASEGT. The CDR3 is 16 residues long. Here the CDR3 reads CASSEWVRSSYNEQFF. In nucleotides, the CDR3 is TGTGCCAGCAGTGAATGGGTGCGGAGCTCCTACAATGAGCAGTTCTTC.

This clonotype was seen a handful of times. The rearrangement joins TRBV6-1 to TRBJ1-2, with D possibly being TRBD1 (6 bases). In germline, CDR1 is MNHNS, CDR2 SASEGT. V was clipped by 0 bases and J by 4 bases, with 15 bases between them. This CDR3 is 16 amino acids long. This chain's CDR3 is CASSEAGAIPVYGYTF. The CDR3 DNA is TGTGCCAGCAGTGAAGCGGGGGCTATCCCCGTCTATGGCTACACCTTC.

The chain employs TRBV6-1 and TRBJ1-5; D uncertain. The CDR3 loop spans 13 amino acids. Germline assignment: CDR1 MNHNS and CDR2 SASEGT. V was clipped by 6 bases and J by 3 bases, with 9 bases between them. The CDR3 protein is CASSRGNNQPQHF. The CDR3 DNA follows: TGTGCCAGCAGCCGGGGAAACAATCAGCCCCAGCATTTT.

This clonotype was found many times. This sequence joins TRBV5-1 and TRBJ2-5, with TRBD2 matching over 14 bases. The CDR3 covers 16 residues. V lost 0 bases and J lost 5; bases outside the gene matches: 3. Germline-derived CDR1 and CDR2 are SGHRS and YFSETQ. The CDR3 loop is CASSLATSGGAETQYF. CDR3 nucleotide sequence: TGCGCCAGCAGCTTGGCGACTAGCGGGGGGGCGGAGACCCAGTACTTC.

This clonotype has ten or more counts. This CDR3 is CASAGAMNTEAFF. CDR3 sequence (DNA): TGTGCCAGCGCAGGGGCCATGAACACTGAAGCTTTCTTT. The V gene is TRBV27, the J gene TRBJ1-1; a possible D gene is TRBD1 (6 bases). With 8 bases removed from V and 0 bases from J, the gap between germline ends came to 10 bases. The CDR3 runs 13 residues. The V gene's germline CDR1 is MNHEY and CDR2 SMNVEV (reference sequence).

The rearrangement joins TRBV20-1 to TRBJ2-7; D might be TRBD1 (6 bases). V was shortened by 0 bases and J by 7 bases, with 19 bases between the two germline ends. Germline V gives CDR1 DFQATT, CDR2 SNEGSKA (reference sequence). The CDR3 runs to 15 residues. The DNA of the CDR3 is TGCAGTGCTAGAGAAGCCGGGACAACGCTACGGGAGCAGTACTTC. This sequence encodes CSAREAGTTLREQYF.

At least ten counts were recorded for this clonotype. V and J are TRBV27 and TRBJ2-5, with TRBD2 matching over 7 bases. V gave up 5 bases and J gave up 3 bases; unmatched junction bases: 3. The CDR3 is 13 residues long. Germline values: CDR1 MNHEY, CDR2 SMNVEV (reference sequence). CDR3 amino acids: CASSGEGEETQYF. CDR3 nucleotides: TGTGCCAGCAGTGGGGAGGGAGAAGAGACCCAGTACTTC.

This clonotype was seen at least ten times. This chain connects TRBV12-3 or TRBV12-4 to TRBJ2-1; 8 nucleotides match TRBD1. The trim removed 2 bases at V and 0 bases at J, leaving 6 bases unmatched. The CDR3 is 17 residues long. The CDR3, as DNA: TGTGCCAGCAGTTTACAGGGGGCTCAGAACTCCTACAATGAGCAGTTCTTC. Its translation: CASSLQGAQNSYNEQFF.

This clonotype was seen a few times. As DNA, the CDR3 is TGTGCCAGCAGCCCGCTGAGGTGGGTTTACGGCACAGATACGCAGTATTTT. This encodes CASSPLRWVYGTDTQYF. The gene calls are TRBV5-6 and TRBJ2-3; no reliable D call. The CDR3 spans 17 residues. With 4 bases removed from V and 1 base from J, the gap between germline ends came to 19 bases. CDR1 is SGHDT and CDR2 is YYEEEE in the germline V gene.

This clonotype was counted a few times. This rearrangement joins TRBV20-1 to TRBJ2-3, with D possibly being TRBD2 (6 bases). The length of the CDR3 is 12 residues. V was trimmed by 3 bases and J by 6 bases, leaving 10 bases between them. The germline V gene encodes CDR1 DFQATT and CDR2 SNEGSKA (reference sequence). CDR3 nucleotide sequence: TGCAGTGCTAGGGGCGGGGTGGATACGCAGTATTTT. Protein: CSARGGVDTQYF.

This chain joins TRBV7-9 and TRBJ2-1; TRBD2 aligns across 10 bases. This CDR3 spans 16 amino acids. The junction had 12 bases not matched to a gene; V was cut back by 4 bases and J by 9 bases. Per the germline V gene, CDR1 is SEHNR and CDR2 is FQNEAQ (reference sequence). CDR3 sequence: CASSSPSASGGGEQFF. DNA for the CDR3: TGTGCCAGCAGCTCACCCTCGGCTAGCGGGGGTGGTGAGCAGTTCTTC.

This rearrangement joins TRBV7-9 to TRBJ2-5, with D perhaps given as TRBD1 or TRBD2 (5 bases each). Trimming cost V 2 bases and J 2 bases, with 27 bases left between them. Germline V gene sequence: CDR1 SEHNR, CDR2 FQNEAQ (reference sequence). This CDR3 contains 20 residues. CDR3 loop: CASSLPRLKNLMRGQETQYF. As DNA, the CDR3 is TGTGCCAGCAGCTTACCCCGGCTAAAAAACCTAATGAGGGGTCAAGAGACCCAGTACTTC. Supplemented by reference TRBV7-9 and TRBJ2-5, the full variable domain reads DTGVSQNPRHKITKRGQNVTFRCDPISEHNRLYWYRQTLGQGPEFLTYFQNEAQLEKSRLLSDRFSAERPKGSFSTLEIQRTEQGDSAMYLCASSLPRLKNLMRGQETQYFGPGTRLLVL.